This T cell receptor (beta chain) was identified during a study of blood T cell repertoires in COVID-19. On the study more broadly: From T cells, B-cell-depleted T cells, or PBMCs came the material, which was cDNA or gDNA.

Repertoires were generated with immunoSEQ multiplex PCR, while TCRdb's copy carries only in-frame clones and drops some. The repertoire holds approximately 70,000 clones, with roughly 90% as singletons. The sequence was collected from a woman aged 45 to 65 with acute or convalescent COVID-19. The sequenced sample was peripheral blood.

CDR3 nucleotides: TGTGCCACCCGAACAGGGGCCGCTTCAAACACTGAAGCTTTCTTT. This codes for CATRTGAASNTEAFF. V is TRBV28 and J is TRBJ1-1, with 7 bases matching TRBD1. The CDR3 contains 15 residues. V shed 10 bases, J shed 2 bases, and the junction held 13 bases outside the gene matches. CDR1 and CDR2 (germline): MDHEN, SYDVKM.